A selection of T cell receptor beta chains follows, all from one sample in a study of shared clonotypes between healthy human individuals. Sequenced by immunoSEQ multiplex PCR; TCRdb stores in-frame clones only, minus some. The table includes 2 million to 2.5 million clones, 80% to 95% detected once. The sequencing sample was made of naive CD4+ T cells from PBMCs. All receptors derive from a man aged 18-30 years in good health. Some clones in this sample may be carry-over from other donors' samples. The CDR3 runs from the conserved cysteine through the conserved F or W. The D gene is left open where the match is weak.

J: TRBJ2-5
length: 16
V: TRBV11-3
D: TRBD2
DNA: TGTGCCAGCAGCTTTGGGGGACTAGCGGGAAGAGAGACCCAGTACTTC
CDR3: CASSFGGLAGRETQYF

J: TRBJ2-3
length: 16
V: TRBV7-3
D: TRBD2
DNA: TGTGCCAGCAGCTTAACGACTAGCGGGGGCACAGATACGCAGTATTTT
CDR3: CASSLTTSGGTDTQYF

J: TRBJ2-2
length: 14
V: TRBV29-1
D: .
DNA: TGCAGCGTTCTAGCAGGGGCGAACACCGGGGAGCTGTTTTTT
CDR3: CSVLAGANTGELFF

J: TRBJ2-3
length: 16
V: TRBV10-3
D: .
DNA: TGTGCCATCAGTGATACTAGCAGTCGAAGCACAGATACGCAGTATTTT
CDR3: CAISDTSSRSTDTQYF

J: TRBJ2-7
length: 14
V: TRBV21-1
D: .
DNA: TGTGCCAGCAGCAAAGGGACAGGGGTCTACGAGCAGTACTTC
CDR3: CASSKGTGVYEQYF

J: TRBJ2-7
length: 14
V: TRBV19
D: .
DNA: TGTGCCAGTAGTACCTCCCCCTCATTGAGGGAGCAGTACTTC
CDR3: CASSTSPSLREQYF

J: TRBJ2-7
length: 18
V: TRBV7-3
D: TRBD2
DNA: TGTGCCAGCAGTCTGCAGGCCCCACTAGCGGTTCTTCACTACGAGCAGTACTTC
CDR3: CASSLQAPLAVLHYEQYF

J: TRBJ2-7
length: 14
V: TRBV5-6
D: .
DNA: TGTGCCAGCAGCTTGGGACAGGAACCCTACGAGCAGTACTTC
CDR3: CASSLGQEPYEQYF

J: TRBJ1-4
length: 15
V: TRBV5-1
D: .
DNA: TGCGCCAGCAGCTTGGAGGCAGGGAGAAATGAAAAACTGTTTTTT
CDR3: CASSLEAGRNEKLFF

J: TRBJ2-3
length: 15
V: TRBV18
D: .
DNA: TGTGCCAGCTCACCACCCTCCAGTAGCACAGATACGCAGTATTTT
CDR3: CASSPPSSSTDTQYF